The clone carrying this TCR beta chain has a count of ten or more. As yet, its antigen is unknown. This entry is derived from a study of CD8 T cells in ankylosing spondylitis. This CDR3 is built from 16 residues. Trimming stripped 5 bases from V and 1 base from J, with 15 bases between. Germline V lookup: CDR1 ENHRY, CDR2 SYGVKD. TCRdb called the 5' RACE reads again in MiXCR, with one record for every CDR3 protein. This table has 200,000 to 300,000 distinct CDR3 sequences, more than 9% appearing once. Study-wide points: Peripheral blood samples showed relatively rare disease-linked clones, and these clones were CD8+. For ankylosing spondylitis blood, a TCR beta motif of roughly 8 highly homologous variants appeared characteristic.

The chain couples TRBV10-3 to TRBJ1-3, with no clear D. The sequenced material came from blood, either unsorted or a sorted T cell fraction (not recorded which). The receptor's source is a male donor with ankylosing spondylitis or in good health (not recorded which). The CDR3 bases are TGTGCCATCAGTCGCCAAGATCGGTGGTCTGGAAACACCATATATTTT. Amino acids: CAISRQDRWSGNTIYF.